The 17 T cell receptor beta chains presented below share a single source sample, sequenced in a study of shared clonotypes between healthy human individuals. Assay used: immunoSEQ multiplex PCR; TCRdb lists only in-frame clones, some missing. In the table there are millions of clones, 93% of which are singletons. Selected positively for CCR7 and CD45RO-negative, naive CD8 cells excluded terminally differentiated effector memory CD45RA+ cells. Source material: naive CD8+ T cells from PBMCs. These receptors came from a man aged 18 to 35 in good health. Some clones in this sample may be carry-over from other donors' samples.

V gene TRBV13 combines with J gene TRBJ2-5; perhaps TRBD2 as D (5 bases). Germline CDR1 reads PRHDT; CDR2 reads FYEKMQ (reference sequence). CDR3 length equals 17 residues. Deletions cut 6 bases from V and 0 bases from J, with 20 bases between. CDR3 amino acids: CASSLWSSGLYQETQYF. Here the CDR3 DNA reads TGTGCCAGCAGTTTATGGTCCAGCGGCTTGTACCAAGAGACCCAGTACTTC.

This chain uses TRBV20-1 with TRBJ2-1; unclear D gene. CDR1 DFQATT and CDR2 SNEGSKA come from the germline V gene (reference sequence). There are 11 residues in the CDR3. The CDR3 spells CRWSSYNEQFF. In DNA form, the CDR3 reads TGCAGATGGAGCTCCTACAATGAGCAGTTCTTC.

The chain uses TRBV7-8 and TRBJ1-3; no clear D gene. The V gene's germline CDR1 is SGHVS and CDR2 FQNEAQ. This CDR3 has 8 amino acids. Trimming took 2 bases from V and 16 from J, leaving 3 bases between them. As DNA, the CDR3 is TGTGCCAGCAGCTTACCGTATTTT. Translation: CASSLPYF.

This chain uses TRBV5-6 with TRBJ1-2, with D maybe TRBD1 (5 bases). The CDR3 is 14 residues long. The V and J ends lost 0 bases and 1 base respectively, with 7 bases between them. The germline V gene has CDR1 SGHDT and CDR2 YYEEEE. CDR3 protein: CASSLGQINYGYTF. In DNA, the CDR3 is TGTGCCAGCAGCTTGGGACAGATTAACTATGGCTACACCTTC.

This clone was seen a handful of times. The J gene is TRBJ2-7, the V gene TRBV27; D is possibly TRBD1 (6 bases). The V gene's germline CDR1 is MNHEY and CDR2 SMNVEV (reference sequence). The CDR3 runs to 13 residues. V was trimmed by 5 bases and J by 5 bases, leaving 13 bases between them. CDR3 amino acids: CASSPTGIHEQYF. The CDR3 region has the DNA TGTGCCAGCAGTCCAACAGGGATCCACGAGCAGTACTTC.

This clone was seen once. The rearrangement uses TRBV19 and TRBJ2-7; TRBD2 aligns across 11 bases. The V segment lost 1 base and the J segment 4 bases; nucleotides outside the gene matches: 9. CDR3 length equals 17 residues. Looked up from germline, CDR1 is LNHDA and CDR2 is SQIVND (reference sequence). CDR3 nucleotide sequence: TGTGCCAGTAGTATAGGCGCCCCGGGACTAGCGGTGTACGAGCAGTACTTC. Amino acid sequence: CASSIGAPGLAVYEQYF.

The rearrangement uses TRBV9 and TRBJ2-1; D possibly corresponds to TRBD1 (6 bases). Trimming stripped 4 bases from V and 9 bases from J, with 8 bases between. CDR3 length equals 11 residues. In germline, CDR1 is SGDLS, CDR2 YYNGEE. CDR3 residues: CASSQGLEQFF. For the CDR3, the DNA is TGTGCCAGCAGCCAGGGGCTTGAGCAGTTCTTC.

The chain carries TRBV7-6 and TRBJ1-5; D is possibly TRBD1 (6 bases). From germline, CDR1 is SGHVS and CDR2 FNYEAQ. Trimming stripped 5 bases from V and 4 bases from J, with 21 bases between. The CDR3 covers 17 residues. CDR3 residues: CASSPRPGGAGNQPQHF. The CDR3, as DNA: TGTGCCAGCAGCCCACGTCCGGGGGGCGCCGGTAATCAGCCCCAGCATTTT.

The rearrangement links TRBV5-4 to TRBJ2-2, with TRBD2 identical over 7 bases. This CDR3 region has 16 residues. The germline CDR1 and CDR2 sequences are SGHNT and YYREEE (reference sequence). J gave up 5 bases and V 2 bases, and 9 bases lay outside the gene matches. The CDR3, as DNA: TGTGCCAGCAGCTTTCCAGGGAGGGGAGGAACCGGGGAGCTGTTTTTT. Encoded protein: CASSFPGRGGTGELFF.

This chain joins TRBV13 and TRBJ2-4; possible D gene TRBD1, 6 bases. V gave up 5 bases and J gave up 0 bases, with 14 bases separating them. This CDR3 region has 16 residues. Germline CDR1 is PRHDT and CDR2 is FYEKMQ (reference sequence). CDR3 sequence reads: CASSARTDLAKNIQYF. CDR3 nucleotides: TGTGCCAGCAGCGCCCGGACAGATCTAGCCAAAAACATTCAGTACTTC.

The rearrangement joins TRBV4-2 to TRBJ1-1; tentatively, D is TRBD1 (6 bases). The CDR3 spans 15 residues. Germline V gene sequence: CDR1 LGHNA, CDR2 YNFKEQ. V lost 0 bases and J lost 1, with 9 bases in between. The CDR3 DNA is TGTGCCAGCAGCCAAGAATGGGGGGCGAACACTGAAGCTTTCTTT. Its protein product is CASSQEWGANTEAFF.

CDR3 region: CASSSSQAGANVLTF. Written as DNA, the CDR3 is TGTGCCAGCAGCTCTAGCCAGGCTGGGGCCAACGTCCTGACTTTC. The chain links TRBV7-9 to TRBJ2-6, with TRBD2 as a possible D gene (5 bases). Germline V gene lookup returns CDR1 SEHNR and CDR2 FQNEAQ (reference sequence). Trimming took 4 bases from V and 2 from J, leaving 9 bases between them. The CDR3 length is 15 residues.

The chain joins TRBV7-9 to TRBJ2-5; TRBD2 matches at 7 bases. Germline trimming cut 5 bases from V and 5 bases from J; bases unmatched to any gene: 14. CDR1 and CDR2 from the germline V gene are SEHNR and FQNEAQ (reference sequence). The CDR3 is 16 amino acids. DNA for the CDR3: TGTGCCAGCAGCCTCGCGCGGGAGTCCGCCGGGGAGACCCAGTACTTC. It yields the protein CASSLARESAGETQYF.

The rearrangement links TRBV4-2 to TRBJ2-2, with D uncertain. There are 14 residues in the CDR3. Looked up from germline, CDR1 is LGHNA and CDR2 is YNFKEQ. V shed 2 bases and J shed 1 base, with 5 bases lying between them. The CDR3 region has the DNA TGTGCCAGCAGCCAAATCAAGAACACCGGGGAGCTGTTTTTT. Encoded protein: CASSQIKNTGELFF.

The rearrangement joins TRBV5-4 to TRBJ2-5; D might be TRBD1 (5 bases). The CDR3 runs to 13 residues. Germline-derived CDR1 and CDR2 are SGHNT and YYREEE (reference sequence). V shed 5 bases and J shed 5 bases, with 13 bases lying between them. The CDR3 DNA sequence: TGTGCCAGCAGACCAGGGATTGGGGAGACCCAGTACTTC. Protein sequence: CASRPGIGETQYF. The full variable domain, rest sourced from reference TRBV5-4 and TRBJ2-5, is ETGVTQSPTHLIKTRGQQVTLRCSSQSGHNTVSWYQQALGQGPQFIFQYYREEENGRGNFPPRFSGLQFPNYSSELNVNALELDDSALYLCASRPGIGETQYFGPGTRLLVL.

The V call is TRBV5-4, the J call TRBJ2-7; no reliable D call. The germline V gene has CDR1 SGHNT and CDR2 YYREEE (reference sequence). CDR3 length: 14 amino acids. Trimming stripped 4 bases from V and 2 bases from J, with 13 bases between. For the CDR3, the DNA is TGTGCCAGCAGCGCCAGGCACGGACCCTACGAGCAGTACTTC. Amino acids: CASSARHGPYEQYF.

V and J are TRBV28 and TRBJ1-5, with D perhaps TRBD1 (6 bases). CDR1 and CDR2 from the germline V gene are MDHEN and SYDVKM. This CDR3 comprises 16 residues. The V end lost 6 bases, the J end lost 3 bases, and 18 bases lay between the germline ends. The CDR3 region is CASRPGGPGNNQPQHF. In DNA, the CDR3 is TGTGCCAGCAGGCCTGGGGGGCCCGGGAACAATCAGCCCCAGCATTTT.